This T cell receptor beta chain was retrieved from a study of long-term antiretroviral therapy in people with HIV. Whole-study findings and limits: CDR3 length ranges were narrower in HIV repertoires than in controls.

Treatment for all HIV-infected participants took place in the United States. It was version v3.0 of the immunoSEQ assay that was run at survey level. Target depth was roughly 35,000-55,000 T-cell genomes per sample. Here immunoSEQ multiplex PCR was the method, and the copy in TCRdb shows in-frame clones only, minus some. The sample has 17,000 or so clones, approximately 80% seen once. Comments on this clone: The antigen is unknown.

Germline CDR1 SGHTA, CDR2 FQGNSA. This CDR3 has 14 amino acids. Trimming left V 7 bases short and J 6 bases short, with 19 bases between. The material sequenced was unsorted PBMCs, taken 0.3 years before starting antiretroviral therapy. The TCR comes from a man aged 45-65 years with HIV. This chain connects TRBV7-2 to TRBJ2-7; a weak D match, TRBD2 (6 bases). The CDR3 DNA sequence: TGTGCCAGCACCTTTCCGGCGGGAAGGGGCGAGCAGTACTTC. It yields the protein CASTFPAGRGEQYF.